Presented here are 2 T cell receptor beta chains from one specimen sequenced in a study of blood T cell repertoires in COVID-19. Sequencing used immunoSEQ multiplex PCR; TCRdb keeps in-frame clones, though not all of them. The top ten hold 6.3% of the sample, which has around 82,000 clones, 86% seen once. Material for sequencing was peripheral blood. These receptors were collected from a man older than 75 with COVID-19, enrolled during active disease.

The chain recombines TRBV6-6 with TRBJ1-2; 7 nucleotides line up with TRBD1. The CDR3 contains 15 residues. V gave up 7 bases and J gave up 5 bases; unmatched junction bases: 13. Looked up from germline, CDR1 is MNHNY and CDR2 is SVGAGI (reference sequence). DNA of the CDR3: TGTGCCAGCATAAGATCCGGGACAGTCTATTATGGCTACACCTTC. Translated, it gives CASIRSGTVYYGYTF.

The genes are TRBV7-9 and TRBJ2-5; D is uncertain. Germline CDR1 SEHNR, CDR2 FQNEAQ (reference sequence). Trimming left V 6 bases short and J 1 base short, with 15 bases between. This CDR3 spans 15 amino acids. For the CDR3, the DNA is TGTGCCAGCAGTGCAACACTAAGGCCCCAAGAGACCCAGTACTTC. Translated, it gives CASSATLRPQETQYF.